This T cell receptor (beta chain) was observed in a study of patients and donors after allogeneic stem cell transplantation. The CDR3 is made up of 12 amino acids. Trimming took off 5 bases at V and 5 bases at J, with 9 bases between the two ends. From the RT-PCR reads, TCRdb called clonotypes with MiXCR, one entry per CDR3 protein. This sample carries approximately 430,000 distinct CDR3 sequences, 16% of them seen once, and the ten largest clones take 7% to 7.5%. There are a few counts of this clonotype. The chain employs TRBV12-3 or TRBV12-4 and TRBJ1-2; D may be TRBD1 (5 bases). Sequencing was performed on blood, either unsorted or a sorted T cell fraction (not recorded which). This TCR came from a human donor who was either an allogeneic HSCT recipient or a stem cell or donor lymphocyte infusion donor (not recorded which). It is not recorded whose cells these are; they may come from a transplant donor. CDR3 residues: CASSTKGYGYTF. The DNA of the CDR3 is TGTGCCAGCAGTACAAAGGGGTATGGCTACACCTTC.